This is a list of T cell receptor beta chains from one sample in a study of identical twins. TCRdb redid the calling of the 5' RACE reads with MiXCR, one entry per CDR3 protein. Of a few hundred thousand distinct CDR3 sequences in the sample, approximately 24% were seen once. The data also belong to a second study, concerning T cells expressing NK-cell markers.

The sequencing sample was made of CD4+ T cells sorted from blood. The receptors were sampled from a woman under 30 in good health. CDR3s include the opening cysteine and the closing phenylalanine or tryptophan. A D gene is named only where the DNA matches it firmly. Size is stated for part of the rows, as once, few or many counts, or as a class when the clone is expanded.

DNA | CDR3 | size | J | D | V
TGTGCCACCAGCAGAGTAGATGTATACGAGCAGTACTTC | CATSRVDVYEQYF | few | TRBJ2-7 | NA | TRBV15
TGTGCCAGCAGTTACATAACTAGCGGTTTTCAGTTCTTC | CASSYITSGFQFF | NA | TRBJ2-1 | TRBD2 | TRBV6-2/TRBV6-3
TGCAGTGCTGGTAGACAGGTTCTTCGGGACACTGAAGCTTTCTTT | CSAGRQVLRDTEAFF | NA | TRBJ1-1 | NA | TRBV20-1
TGCAGCGTTGGCCCGGGACCCCGGGTCGACAATGAGCAGTTCTTC | CSVGPGPRVDNEQFF | NA | TRBJ2-1 | NA | TRBV29-1
TGCAGCACCAGGACTAGCGGGAGTGGAGGTCCCGGGCAGTTCTTC | CSTRTSGSGGPGQFF | NA | TRBJ2-1 | TRBD2 | TRBV29-1
TGCGCCAGCAGCACACTAGCGGGAGTGTACAATGAGCAGTTCTTC | CASSTLAGVYNEQFF | few | TRBJ2-1 | TRBD2 | TRBV4-3
TGCAGTGCTAGAGTGCGGACACTGAACACTGAAGCTTTCTTT | CSARVRTLNTEAFF | NA | TRBJ1-1 | NA | TRBV20-1
TGTGCCAGCAGCATACAGGGGAATACGCAGTATTTT | CASSIQGNTQYF | few | TRBJ2-3 | TRBD1 | TRBV11-2
TGCGCCAGCAGTTTGCGACAGGGAAGCTCCTACGAGCAGTACTTC | CASSLRQGSSYEQYF | many | TRBJ2-7 | TRBD1 | TRBV5-1
TGTGCCAGCACTCGGGTCTCTGGGGCCAACGTCCTGACTTTC | CASTRVSGANVLTF | few | TRBJ2-6 | NA | TRBV12-3/TRBV12-4
TGTGCCATCAGGGCCCTCATTTCCTCTGGGGCCAACGTCCTGACTTTC | CAIRALISSGANVLTF | few | TRBJ2-6 | NA | TRBV10-3
TGTGCCAGCAGTTTTCGCGGGACGAACAATGAGCAGTTCTTC | CASSFRGTNNEQFF | NA | TRBJ2-1 | NA | TRBV12-3/TRBV12-4
TGTGCTAGTGGTTTGGACAATGGAGGGGAGCTGTTTTTT | CASGLDNGGELFF | NA | TRBJ2-2 | NA | TRBV12-5
TGTGCCAGCAGCTCGCTGACAGGTTACAATGAGCAGTTCTTC | CASSSLTGYNEQFF | few | TRBJ2-1 | NA | TRBV7-9
TGTGCCAGAAGCCCGCTCGGCGGCGAGCAGTACTTC | CARSPLGGEQYF | few | TRBJ2-7 | NA | TRBV5-3
TGCAGTGCTAGAGCGGACAGGGGGCCGTATACGCAGTATTTT | CSARADRGPYTQYF | few | TRBJ2-3 | TRBD1 | TRBV20-1